This T cell receptor beta chain was retrieved from a study of blood T cell repertoires in COVID-19. Turning to the study itself: Material from acute and convalescent COVID-19 was sourced from the United States, Italy and Spain. T cells, B-cell-depleted T cells, or PBMCs provided the cDNA or gDNA that served as material.

The table lists this clone with a few counts. Original processing notes: Researchers report that nucleated cell counts were estimated from reference gene primer amplification. TCRdb's copy holds only in-frame clones and misses some; the assay was immunoSEQ multiplex PCR. For V, J and clone size, that table is used; D and trimming come from the DNA. The sample shows 55,000 to 70,000 clones, about nine tenths of them seen only once. Sequencing was carried out using peripheral blood. The sequence was collected from a woman aged 45-59 years with active or convalescent COVID-19.

The CDR3 loop reads CASSEQGNPYNEQFF. The CDR3 coding sequence is TGTGCCAGCAGTGAACAGGGTAACCCCTACAATGAGCAGTTCTTC. The chain has TRBV2 and TRBJ2-1, with a possible D match to TRBD1 (5 bases). This CDR3 comprises 15 residues. Germline assignment: CDR1 SNHLY and CDR2 FYNNEI. The V end was cut by 2 bases, the J end by 2 bases, with 10 bases between. The entire variable domain, with the rest obtained from reference TRBV2 and TRBJ2-1, is as follows: EPEVTQTPSHQVTQMGQEVILRCVPISNHLYFYWYRQILGQKVEFLVSFYNNEISEKSEIFDDQFSVERPDGSNFTLKIRSTKLEDSAMYFCASSEQGNPYNEQFFGPGTRLTVL.